The 9 T cell receptor beta chains presented below share a single source sample, sequenced in a study of post-analysis software for immune sequencing data. These TCRs' antigens remain unknown. Unique-molecular-identifier-tagged TCR beta cDNA libraries were used. TCRdb re-called the PCR reads through MiXCR, storing one row per CDR3 protein. The sample lists under 900,000 distinct CDR3 sequences; approximately 57% were seen once. Findings and limits, study-wide: Patients used roughly five TRBV segments, including TRBV5-6, TRBV5-1 and TRBV20-1, more often than controls.

The sample taken for sequencing was blood. These receptors came from a girl aged 5-17 years with multiple sclerosis.

The J gene is TRBJ2-1, the V gene TRBV12-3 or TRBV12-4; D is perhaps TRBD1 (6 bases). Trimming took 3 bases from V and 1 from J, leaving 13 bases between them. This CDR3 has 16 residues. Written as DNA, the CDR3 is TGTGCCAGCAGTTTCACAGGGCCCCCTTCCTACAATGAGCAGTTCTTC. Its translation: CASSFTGPPSYNEQFF.

The chain recombines TRBV29-1 with TRBJ2-7; the match to TRBD1 covers 7 bases. From germline, CDR1 is SQVTM and CDR2 ANQGSEA. The V gene end was trimmed by 3 bases and the J gene end by 3 bases; junction bases not matched to a gene: 17. The CDR3 is made up of 17 amino acids. The CDR3 protein is CSVELTGHALNYYEQYF. CDR3 DNA: TGCAGCGTTGAGTTGACAGGGCACGCTTTGAATTACTACGAGCAGTACTTC.

This clonotype has only a few counts. This chain connects TRBV10-3 to TRBJ2-3, with 8 bases identical to TRBD2. Germline V gene data show CDR1 as ENHRY and CDR2 as SYGVKD. This CDR3 comprises 13 residues. V trimming: 8 bases; J trimming: 5 bases; junction bases outside the gene matches: 6. Here the CDR3 DNA reads TGTGCCATCCATACCAGCGGGGGAGATACGCAGTATTTT. This gives the protein CAIHTSGGDTQYF.

The chain uses TRBV15 and TRBJ2-6, with a tentative D call TRBD2 (5 bases). Germline values: CDR1 LNHNV, CDR2 YYDKDF (reference sequence). The CDR3 consists of 15 residues. Trimming pared 5 bases from V and 3 bases from J, leaving 11 bases between. The CDR3 loop reads CATSVGEFGANVLTF. Written as DNA, the CDR3 is TGTGCCACCAGCGTCGGGGAATTTGGGGCCAACGTCCTGACTTTC.

Remarks on this clonotype: A single base separates this from a much larger clone, so it may be a read error. The CDR3 here is CASSVDGTSTDTQYF. CDR3 DNA: TGTGCCAGCAGCGTAGATGGGACTAGCACAGATACGCAGTATTTT. The chain has TRBV9 and TRBJ2-3; D is possibly TRBD2 (6 bases). Trimming shortened V by 0 bases and J by 0 bases, and 8 bases separated the two germline ends. The CDR3 sequence is 15 residues long. Germline CDR1 reads SGDLS; CDR2 reads YYNGEE. The full variable domain, in which reference TRBV9 and TRBJ2-3 provide the parts outside the CDR3, is DSGVTQTPKHLITATGQRVTLRCSPRSGDLSVYWYQQSLDQGLQFLIQYYNGEERAKGNILERFSAQQFPDLHSELNLSSLELGDSALYFCASSVDGTSTDTQYFGPGTRLTVL.

A single count supports this clonotype. The chain is built from TRBV2 and TRBJ2-5; 9 nucleotides match TRBD2. CDR3 size: 15 residues. Germline lookup yields CDR1 SNHLY and CDR2 FYNNEI. With 7 bases clipped from V and 6 bases from J, the junction kept 12 bases outside the gene matches. The CDR3 spells CASTKAGGLMKTQYF. The CDR3 bases are TGTGCCAGCACCAAAGCGGGGGGCCTTATGAAGACCCAGTACTTC. Full variable domain (missing parts from reference TRBV2 and TRBJ2-5): EPEVTQTPSHQVTQMGQEVILRCVPISNHLYFYWYRQILGQKVEFLVSFYNNEISEKSEIFDDQFSVERPDGSNFTLKIRSTKLEDSAMYFCASTKAGGLMKTQYFGPGTRLLVL.

This clonotype showed up just a few times. The CDR3 spells CSVDYRQGDNEQFF. The CDR3 DNA reads TGCAGCGTTGACTACCGACAGGGGGACAATGAGCAGTTCTTC. The chain joins TRBV29-1 to TRBJ2-1, with TRBD1 matching 9 bases. There are 14 residues in the CDR3. The V and J ends lost 3 bases and 5 bases, in that order; junction bases with no gene match: 5. Germline V gene sequence: CDR1 SQVTM, CDR2 ANQGSEA.

V usage is TRBV10-3 and J usage is TRBJ2-1, with TRBD2 matching over 10 bases. V dropped 3 bases and J dropped 3; count of bases not matched to a gene: 8. The germline CDR1 and CDR2 sequences are ENHRY and SYGVKD. This CDR3 contains 17 residues. CDR3 region: CAISEGNSGGLYNEQFF. The CDR3 DNA reads TGTGCCATCAGTGAAGGGAATAGCGGGGGGCTCTACAATGAGCAGTTCTTC.

J is TRBJ2-1 and V is TRBV6-5, with 10 nucleotides matching TRBD2. CDR1 is MNHEY and CDR2 is SVGAGI in the germline V gene. The length of the CDR3 is 15 residues. After removal of 5 bases from V and 6 bases from J, the junction contained 7 bases not matched to a gene. This CDR3 is CASSTSGRAGNEQFF. CDR3 bases: TGTGCCAGCAGTACCAGCGGGAGGGCCGGCAATGAGCAGTTCTTC.